This T cell receptor (beta chain) is drawn from a study of molecular identifiers for immune sequencing clone quantification. Study-level information: Replicates split RNA from about 20,000 or 100,000 naive CD8 cells five ways, and the researchers sequenced four portions.

Germline assignment: CDR1 SNHLY and CDR2 FYNNEI. CDR3 length equals 15 residues. Turning to this clonotype: Antigen: not known. At one of its ends the junction is not consistent with the germline gene, which may arise from a read error.

Study-wide findings and caveats: Spiked Jurkat TCR RNA equal to one cell could reportedly be picked out among approximately 980,000 naive cells.

Via MiXCR, TCRdb re-called the PCR reads, giving one row per CDR3 protein. The sample has about 630,000 distinct CDR3 sequences, approximately 24% seen once. This TCR was recovered from a human donor in good health. Some libraries in this study had Jurkat cell RNA spiked in. V gene TRBV2 combines with J gene TRBJ1-1; D unclear. Input material: naive CD8+ T cells from blood, with Jurkat cell RNA spiked in. Sample subset: FACS-sorted CD8+CD4-CCR7+CD45RA+ naive T cells. CDR3 loop: CASSEETYMNTEASF. DNA for the CDR3: TGTGCCAGCAGTGAAGAAACTTACATGAACACTGAAGCTTCCTTT.